The 18 T cell receptor beta chains below come from one sample, sequenced in a study of blood T cell repertoires in COVID-19. Assay used: immunoSEQ multiplex PCR; TCRdb lists only in-frame clones, some missing. Found here are around 480,000 clones, about 91% of them singletons; the top ten hold approximately 12%. The sequenced material came from peripheral blood. The source is a woman aged 50 to 65 with COVID-19, enrolled during active disease.

The rearrangement joins TRBV19 to TRBJ2-3; 7 nucleotides align to TRBD1. CDR1 LNHDA and CDR2 SQIVND come from the germline V gene (reference sequence). V was pared by 6 bases and J by 3 bases, with 12 bases of the junction left unmatched. The CDR3 loop spans 16 amino acids. The CDR3 DNA reads as TGTGCCAGTAGGAATAGACAGGGATTCGGTACAGATACGCAGTATTTT. Encoded protein: CASRNRQGFGTDTQYF.

The chain employs TRBV29-1 and TRBJ1-1; the D is unclear. Germline assignment: CDR1 SQVTM and CDR2 ANQGSEA. The CDR3 has 16 residues. Trimming removed 5 bases at V and 5 bases at J, with 24 bases between. Written as DNA, the CDR3 is TGCAGCGTTCTTAGGGCAGGAAGGACGGGGAGGACTGAAGCTTTCTTT. Translating it yields CSVLRAGRTGRTEAFF.

The V call is TRBV5-1, the J call TRBJ2-5, with D tentatively TRBD2 (6 bases). V gave up 0 bases and J gave up 5 bases, with 14 bases separating them. The CDR3 contains 15 residues. In germline, CDR1 is SGHRS, CDR2 YFSETQ. The CDR3 region is CASSLGDSSWETQYF. The CDR3 nucleotides are TGCGCCAGCAGCTTGGGGGACTCTTCATGGGAGACCCAGTACTTC.

In this sample, this clone turned up once. The rearrangement uses TRBV4-2 and TRBJ2-5, with 7 bases identical to TRBD2. The J segment lost 1 base and the V segment lost 1 base, leaving 12 bases of the junction unmatched. The CDR3 runs to 18 residues. The germline gives CDR1 LGHNA, CDR2 YNFKEQ. The CDR3: CASSQGSRLARAQETQYF. CDR3 sequence (DNA): TGTGCCAGCAGCCAAGGATCCCGACTAGCTAGGGCCCAAGAGACCCAGTACTTC.

The chain carries TRBV7-3 and TRBJ2-7; D unresolved. Germline V gives CDR1 SGHTA, CDR2 FQGTGA. V shed 5 bases and J shed 4 bases, with 24 bases lying between them. The CDR3 sequence is 17 residues long. The CDR3 DNA follows: TGTGCCAGCAGCGCGCCCACCTCCCGGGTCGCCCCGTACGAGCAGTACTTC. Its translation is CASSAPTSRVAPYEQYF.

The V gene is TRBV9, the J gene TRBJ1-1; D is possibly TRBD1 (6 bases). Germline CDR1 reads SGDLS; CDR2 reads YYNGEE. This CDR3 has 14 amino acids. Trimming shortened V by 3 bases and J by 4 bases, and 13 bases separated the two germline ends. CDR3 residues: CASSAQGGSTEAFF. CDR3 nucleotide sequence: TGTGCCAGCAGCGCCCAAGGGGGTAGCACTGAAGCTTTCTTT.

The rearrangement uses TRBV11-2 and TRBJ2-5; 8 bases match TRBD1. Losses at the gene ends were 3 bases for V and 0 bases for J; bases not matched to a gene: 6. The germline V gene has CDR1 SGHAT and CDR2 FQNNGV. This CDR3 is built from 16 residues. The DNA for the CDR3 is TGTGCCAGCAGCTTCGACCGACAGGGGTACCAAGAGACCCAGTACTTC. Amino acids: CASSFDRQGYQETQYF.

The rearrangement joins TRBV6-5 to TRBJ2-3; D is undetermined. The CDR3 length is 14 residues. Germline V CDR1 and CDR2: MNHEY, SVGAGI. The V and J ends lost 0 bases and 6 bases respectively, with 10 bases between them. This CDR3 reads CASSYSRPPDTQYF. CDR3 in DNA: TGTGCCAGCAGTTACTCGAGGCCACCGGATACGCAGTATTTT.

DNA of the CDR3: TGTGCCAGCAGCCTGACTGGTTCTGGGGCCAACGTCCTGACTTTC. Amino acids: CASSLTGSGANVLTF. The chain carries TRBV7-3 and TRBJ2-6; no definite D call. V was trimmed by 5 bases and J by 1 base, leaving 9 bases between them. The germline V gene has CDR1 SGHTA and CDR2 FQGTGA. CDR3 length equals 15 residues.

In nucleotides, the CDR3 is TGTGCCAGCAGTTCAAAGGGGGACTATGGCTACACCTTC. It yields the protein CASSSKGDYGYTF. This chain uses TRBV12-3 or TRBV12-4 with TRBJ1-2; weak D call: TRBD1 (6 bases). CDR3 length equals 13 residues. V lost 4 bases to trimming and J lost 3 bases, with 9 bases between them.

This clone was picked up one time. This chain uses TRBV28 with TRBJ2-4, with 10 bases aligning to TRBD1. The J segment lost 6 bases and the V segment lost 3 bases, leaving 5 bases of the junction unmatched. CDR3 length equals 15 residues. Germline CDR1 is MDHEN and CDR2 is SYDVKM. The CDR3 DNA sequence: TGTGCCAGCAGTTTCTCCCGGGACAGGGGAAACATTCAGTACTTC. Translating it yields CASSFSRDRGNIQYF.

The CDR3 DNA sequence: TGCGCCAGCAGCATGGGACAGGCCCCAGAGACCCAGTACTTC. Its translation: CASSMGQAPETQYF. The rearrangement uses TRBV5-1 and TRBJ2-5, with TRBD1 identical over 8 bases. The CDR3 has 14 amino acids. Trimming at V came to 4 bases and at J to 4 bases, leaving 6 bases not matched to a gene. Germline CDR1 is SGHRS and CDR2 is YFSETQ.

This chain uses TRBV3-1 (or the pseudogene TRBV3-2) with TRBJ2-7; maybe TRBD1 (5 bases). V lost 4 bases, J lost 3 bases, and 13 bases lay in between. This CDR3 contains 14 residues. Germline V lookup: CDR1 LGHDT, CDR2 YNNKEL (reference sequence). The CDR3 protein is CASSPGAGFYEQYF. The CDR3 DNA follows: TGTGCCAGCAGCCCGGGTGCAGGGTTCTACGAGCAGTACTTC.

The V call is TRBV9, the J call TRBJ2-7; no clear D. This CDR3 spans 14 amino acids. From germline, CDR1 is SGDLS and CDR2 YYNGEE. V was cut by 0 bases and J by 4 bases, with 11 bases left in between. DNA for the CDR3: TGTGCCAGCAGCGTAGAGATAGTAAGTTACGAGCAGTACTTC. This translates into CASSVEIVSYEQYF.

The chain links TRBV7-8 to TRBJ2-7, with TRBD1 as a possible D gene (5 bases). CDR1 and CDR2 from the germline V gene are SGHVS and FQNEAQ. The CDR3 loop spans 13 amino acids. The V gene lost 3 bases and the J gene lost 3 bases, with 9 bases spanning the gap. In DNA form, the CDR3 reads TGTGCCAGCAGCTTGTCCAGGGACTACGAGCAGTACTTC. Encoded protein: CASSLSRDYEQYF. Variable domain in full (rest from reference TRBV7-8 and TRBJ2-7): GAGVSQSPRYKVAKRGQDVALRCDPISGHVSLFWYQQALGQGPEFLTYFQNEAQLDKSGLPSDRFFAERPEGSVSTLKIQRTQQEDSAVYLCASSLSRDYEQYFGPGTRLTVT.

The rearrangement joins TRBV7-3 to TRBJ2-2; the D is unclear. The CDR3 sequence is 13 residues long. The V and J ends lost 1 base and 4 bases respectively, with 4 bases between them. Germline CDR1 reads SGHTA; CDR2 reads FQGTGA. This chain's CDR3 is CASSLKRTGELFF. The CDR3 DNA sequence: TGTGCCAGCAGCTTAAAGCGCACCGGGGAGCTGTTTTTT.

The chain employs TRBV27 and TRBJ1-2, with D possibly matching TRBD1 (6 bases). Per the germline V gene, CDR1 is MNHEY and CDR2 is SMNVEV (reference sequence). The ends were cut back, 0 bases at V and 6 bases at J, with 20 bases in the middle. This CDR3 has 17 amino acids. The CDR3 DNA reads TGTGCCAGCAGTTTATCCCCACAGGGTGGCTTATCGGATGGCTACACCTTC. Amino acids: CASSLSPQGGLSDGYTF.

This clone was detected a few times. The V call is TRBV2, the J call TRBJ1-1; tentatively, D is TRBD1 (6 bases). From germline, CDR1 is SNHLY and CDR2 FYNNEI. The CDR3 runs 13 residues. The V end lost 3 bases, the J end lost 10 bases, and 15 bases lay between the germline ends. The CDR3 loop reads CASSDRGASGAFF. For the CDR3, the DNA is TGTGCCAGCAGTGACAGGGGAGCGTCTGGAGCTTTCTTT. The whole variable domain, remainder taken from reference TRBV2 and TRBJ1-1, is EPEVTQTPSHQVTQMGQEVILRCVPISNHLYFYWYRQILGQKVEFLVSFYNNEISEKSEIFDDQFSVERPDGSNFTLKIRSTKLEDSAMYFCASSDRGASGAFFGQGTRLTVV.